A single TCR beta chain is shown here with its context. This record belongs to a study of radiotherapy plus CTLA-4 blockade in lung cancer. Deletions cut 5 bases from V and 3 bases from J, with 11 bases between. This CDR3 spans 13 amino acids. Germline CDR1 MNHNS, CDR2 SASEGT. Those with chemo-refractory metastatic non-small-cell lung cancer were treated with focal radiation combined with CTLA-4 blockade using ipilimumab. Assay: immunoSEQ multiplex PCR; the TCRdb copy retains only in-frame clones and omits some. The table lists tens of thousands of clones, approximately 73% of them singletons. The clonotype originates from a human donor with non-small cell lung cancer who had stable disease on radiotherapy plus ipilimumab. The chain uses TRBV6-1 and TRBJ2-7; D is uncertain. Sequenced material: peripheral blood, taken from a patient treated with radiotherapy plus ipilimumab. This CDR3 is CASSKVADYEQYF. The CDR3 region has the DNA TGTGCCAGCAGTAAAGTCGCCGACTACGAGCAGTACTTC.